The T cell receptor (beta chain) described here comes from a study of T cells in Graves' hyperthyroidism and ophthalmopathy. Study at large: Initial diagnosis, before any treatment, was when peripheral blood was collected.

This clonotype was seen more than once but under ten times. The antigen remains undetermined. Exclusion criteria comprised uncontrolled infection, other autoimmune disease, pregnancy or lactation. The authors obtained PBMCs from more than 8 ml of fresh peripheral blood. Study-level points and caveats: Through a model of 13 V-J features, ophthalmopathy was separated from stable hyperthyroidism.

TCR beta CDR3 regions were amplified from RNA. The primer set for the first-round RT-PCR of the TCR CDR3 was HTBI. One entry per CDR3 protein, called by TCRdb with MiXCR from the multiplex PCR reads. The sample shows fewer than 250,000 distinct CDR3 sequences, 17% of them seen only once. The sequence was collected from a man aged 45-65 years with Graves' hyperthyroidism. Sequencing input: blood.

Written as DNA, the CDR3 is TGTGCCAGCAGCTCCTCATGGGGTCAGCCCCAGCATTTT. It encodes CASSSSWGQPQHF. The V call is TRBV11-3, the J call TRBJ1-5; D is uncertain. The CDR3 loop spans 13 amino acids. V was pared by 4 bases and J by 6 bases, with 10 bases between. Germline CDR1 and CDR2: SGHNT and YENEEA. The full variable domain, completed using reference TRBV11-3 and TRBJ1-5, is EAGVVQSPRYKIIEKKQPVAFWCNPISGHNTLYWYLQNLGQGPELLIRYENEEAVDDSQLPKDRFSAERLKGVDSTLKIQPAELGDSAVYLCASSSSWGQPQHFGDGTRLSIL.